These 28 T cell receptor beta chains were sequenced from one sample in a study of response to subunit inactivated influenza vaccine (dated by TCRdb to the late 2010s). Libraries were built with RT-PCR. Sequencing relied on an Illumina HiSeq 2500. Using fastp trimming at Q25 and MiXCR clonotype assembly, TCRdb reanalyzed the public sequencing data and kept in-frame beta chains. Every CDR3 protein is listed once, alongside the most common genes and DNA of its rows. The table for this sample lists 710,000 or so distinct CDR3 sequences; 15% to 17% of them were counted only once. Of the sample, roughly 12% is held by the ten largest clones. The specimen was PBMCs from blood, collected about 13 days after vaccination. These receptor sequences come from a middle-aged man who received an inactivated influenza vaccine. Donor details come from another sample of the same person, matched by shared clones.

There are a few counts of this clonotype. As DNA, the CDR3 is TGTGCCAGCAGTTTAGCTGGGACCGGGCAAACTGAAGCTTTCTTT. This gives the protein CASSLAGTGQTEAFF. The chain has TRBV12-3 or TRBV12-4 and TRBJ1-1; D might be TRBD1 (5 bases). The CDR3 spans 15 residues. The ends were cut back, 0 bases at V and 5 bases at J, with 13 bases in the middle.

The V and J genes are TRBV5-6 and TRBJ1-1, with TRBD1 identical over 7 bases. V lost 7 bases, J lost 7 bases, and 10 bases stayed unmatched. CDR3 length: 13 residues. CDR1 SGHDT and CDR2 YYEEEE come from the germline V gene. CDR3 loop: CASCWGTDFEAFF. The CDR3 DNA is TGTGCCAGCTGCTGGGGGACAGACTTTGAAGCTTTCTTT.

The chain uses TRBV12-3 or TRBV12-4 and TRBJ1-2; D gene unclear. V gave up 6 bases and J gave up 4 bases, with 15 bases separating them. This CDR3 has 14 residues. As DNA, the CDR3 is TGTGCCAGCAGAGGACTGACCCAGACCTATGGCTACACCTTC. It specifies CASRGLTQTYGYTF.

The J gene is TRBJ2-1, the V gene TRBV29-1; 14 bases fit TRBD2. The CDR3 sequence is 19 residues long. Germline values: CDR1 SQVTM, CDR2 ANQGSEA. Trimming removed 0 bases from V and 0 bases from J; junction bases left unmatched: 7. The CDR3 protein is CSVEDRTSGRRSSYNEQFF. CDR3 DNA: TGCAGCGTTGAAGATCGGACTAGCGGGAGGCGAAGCTCCTACAATGAGCAGTTCTTC.

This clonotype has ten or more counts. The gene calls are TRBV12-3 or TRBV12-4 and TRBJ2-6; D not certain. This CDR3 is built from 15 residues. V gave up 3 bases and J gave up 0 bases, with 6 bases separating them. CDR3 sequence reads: CASSFQVSGANVLTF. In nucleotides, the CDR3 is TGTGCCAGCAGTTTTCAGGTCTCTGGGGCCAACGTCCTGACTTTC.

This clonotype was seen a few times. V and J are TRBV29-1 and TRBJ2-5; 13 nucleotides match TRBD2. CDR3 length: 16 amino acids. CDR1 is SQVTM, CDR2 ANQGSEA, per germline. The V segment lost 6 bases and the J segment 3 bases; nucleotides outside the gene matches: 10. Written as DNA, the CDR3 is TGCAGCGTACTAAGACTACTAGCGGGAGGGAAAGAGACCCAGTACTTC. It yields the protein CSVLRLLAGGKETQYF.

CDR3 bases: TGTGCCAGCAGTGGACAGGGGAGCTCCTACGAGCAGTACTTC. Protein: CASSGQGSSYEQYF. V gene TRBV6-1 combines with J gene TRBJ2-7, with TRBD1 matching over 8 bases. In germline, CDR1 is MNHNS, CDR2 SASEGT. V shed 4 bases and J 0 bases; nucleotides not matched to a gene: 2. The CDR3 covers 14 residues.

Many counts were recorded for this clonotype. CDR3 sequence reads: CASSFGQVYEQYF. The CDR3 bases are TGTGCCAGCAGTTTTGGACAGGTCTACGAGCAGTACTTC. The genes are TRBV12-3 or TRBV12-4 and TRBJ2-7, with TRBD1 matching over 7 bases. V gave up 3 bases and J gave up 3 bases; unmatched junction bases: 2. The CDR3 runs 13 residues.

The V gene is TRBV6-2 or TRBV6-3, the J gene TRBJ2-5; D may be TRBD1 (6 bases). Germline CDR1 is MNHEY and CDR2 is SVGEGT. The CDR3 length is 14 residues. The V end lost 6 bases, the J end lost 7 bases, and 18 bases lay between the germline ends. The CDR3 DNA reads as TGTGCCAGCAGGCTGACAGGATTGTTAGGGACCCAGTACTTC. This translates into CASRLTGLLGTQYF.

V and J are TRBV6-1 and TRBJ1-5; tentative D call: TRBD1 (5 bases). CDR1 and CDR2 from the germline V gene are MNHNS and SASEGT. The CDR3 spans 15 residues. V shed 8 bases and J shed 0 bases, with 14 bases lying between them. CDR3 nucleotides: TGTGCCAGCGCTGCAGGGCAGGGTAGCAATCAGCCCCAGCATTTT. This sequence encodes CASAAGQGSNQPQHF.

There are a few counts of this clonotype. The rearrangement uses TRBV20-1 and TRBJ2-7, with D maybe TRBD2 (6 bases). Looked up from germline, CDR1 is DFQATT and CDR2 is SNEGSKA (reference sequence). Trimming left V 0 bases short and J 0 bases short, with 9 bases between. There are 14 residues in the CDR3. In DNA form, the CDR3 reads TGCAGTGCTAGAGAGGCCGGGAGCTCCTACGAGCAGTACTTC. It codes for CSAREAGSSYEQYF.

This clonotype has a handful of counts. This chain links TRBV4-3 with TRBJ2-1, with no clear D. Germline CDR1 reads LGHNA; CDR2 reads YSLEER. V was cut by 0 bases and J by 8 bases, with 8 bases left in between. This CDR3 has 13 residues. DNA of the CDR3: TGCGCCAGCAGCCAAGAGTTATTAGATGAGCAGTTCTTC. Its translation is CASSQELLDEQFF.

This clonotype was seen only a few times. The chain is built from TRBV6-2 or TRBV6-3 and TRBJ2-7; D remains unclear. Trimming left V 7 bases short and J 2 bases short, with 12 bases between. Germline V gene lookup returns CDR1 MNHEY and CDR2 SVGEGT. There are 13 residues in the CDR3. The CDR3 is CASTTTVTYEQYF. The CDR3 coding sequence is TGTGCCAGCACCACAACTGTCACCTACGAGCAGTACTTC.

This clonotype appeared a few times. The DNA for the CDR3 is TGCAGCGTTGAAGGTCGGGGTATAGGGGAGACCCAGTACTTC. Protein sequence: CSVEGRGIGETQYF. The chain employs TRBV29-1 and TRBJ2-5; D perhaps matches TRBD2 (5 bases). CDR3 length: 14 residues. With 1 base removed from V and 5 bases from J, the gap between germline ends came to 14 bases. Germline V gene data show CDR1 as SQVTM and CDR2 as ANQGSEA. The variable domain in full, with the rest retrieved from reference TRBV29-1 and TRBJ2-5, is SAVISQKPSRDICQRGTSLTIQCQVDSQVTMMFWYRQQPGQSLTLIATANQGSEATYESGFVIDKFPISRPNLTFSTLTVSNMSPEDSSIYLCSVEGRGIGETQYFGPGTRLLVL.

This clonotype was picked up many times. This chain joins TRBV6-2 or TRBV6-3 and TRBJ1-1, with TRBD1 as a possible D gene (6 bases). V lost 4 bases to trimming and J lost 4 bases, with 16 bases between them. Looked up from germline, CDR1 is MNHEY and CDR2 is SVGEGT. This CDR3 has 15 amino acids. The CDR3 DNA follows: TGTGCCAGCAGTTCTCAGGGGTACACGATCACTGAAGCTTTCTTT. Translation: CASSSQGYTITEAFF.

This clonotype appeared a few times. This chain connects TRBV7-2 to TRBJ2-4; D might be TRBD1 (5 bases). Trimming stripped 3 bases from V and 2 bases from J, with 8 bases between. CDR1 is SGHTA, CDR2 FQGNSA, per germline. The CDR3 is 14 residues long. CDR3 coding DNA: TGTGCCAGCAGCTTCACGGACACCAAAAACATTCAGTACTTC. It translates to CASSFTDTKNIQYF.

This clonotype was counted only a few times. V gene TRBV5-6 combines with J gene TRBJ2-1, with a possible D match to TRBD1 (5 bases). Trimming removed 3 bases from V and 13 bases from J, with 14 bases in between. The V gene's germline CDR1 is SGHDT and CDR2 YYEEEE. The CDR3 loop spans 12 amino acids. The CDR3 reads CASSSGWRGQFF. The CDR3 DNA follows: TGTGCCAGCAGCTCAGGGTGGAGAGGCCAGTTCTTC.

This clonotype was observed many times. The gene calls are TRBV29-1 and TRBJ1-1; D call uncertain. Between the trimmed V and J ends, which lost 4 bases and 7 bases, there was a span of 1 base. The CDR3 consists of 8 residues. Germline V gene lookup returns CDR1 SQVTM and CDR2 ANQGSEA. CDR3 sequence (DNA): TGCAGCGTTGGTGAAGCTTTCTTT. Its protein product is CSVGEAFF.

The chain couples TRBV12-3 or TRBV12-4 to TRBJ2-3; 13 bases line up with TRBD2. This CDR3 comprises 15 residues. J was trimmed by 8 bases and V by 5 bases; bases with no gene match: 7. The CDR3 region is CASSPGLAGAATQYF. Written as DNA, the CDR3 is TGTGCCAGCAGTCCAGGACTAGCGGGGGCAGCTACGCAGTATTTT.

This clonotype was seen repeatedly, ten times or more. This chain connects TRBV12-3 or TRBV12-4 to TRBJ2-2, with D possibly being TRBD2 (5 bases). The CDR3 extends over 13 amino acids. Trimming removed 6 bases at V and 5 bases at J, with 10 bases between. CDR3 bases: TGTGCCAGCAGCGAAAAGCGGACCGGGGAGCTGTTTTTT. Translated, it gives CASSEKRTGELFF.

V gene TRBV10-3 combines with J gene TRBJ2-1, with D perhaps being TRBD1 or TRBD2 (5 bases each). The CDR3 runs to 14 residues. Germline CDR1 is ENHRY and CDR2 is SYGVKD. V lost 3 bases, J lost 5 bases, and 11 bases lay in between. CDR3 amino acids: CAISEVGRNNEQFF. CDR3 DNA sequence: TGTGCCATCAGTGAAGTGGGACGTAACAATGAGCAGTTCTTC.

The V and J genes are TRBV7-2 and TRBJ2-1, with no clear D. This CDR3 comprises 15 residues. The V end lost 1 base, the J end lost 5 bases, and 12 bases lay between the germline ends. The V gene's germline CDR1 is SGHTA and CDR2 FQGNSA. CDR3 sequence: CASSLGHPGNNEQFF. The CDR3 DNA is TGTGCCAGCAGCTTAGGACACCCAGGTAACAATGAGCAGTTCTTC.

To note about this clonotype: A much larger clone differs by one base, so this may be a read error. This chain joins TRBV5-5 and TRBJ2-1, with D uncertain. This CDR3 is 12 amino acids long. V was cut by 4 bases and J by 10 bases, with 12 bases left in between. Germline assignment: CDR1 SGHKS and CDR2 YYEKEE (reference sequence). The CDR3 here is CASSLTGREQFF. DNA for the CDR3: TGTGCCAGCAGCCTGACGGGCCGGGAGCAGTTCTTC.

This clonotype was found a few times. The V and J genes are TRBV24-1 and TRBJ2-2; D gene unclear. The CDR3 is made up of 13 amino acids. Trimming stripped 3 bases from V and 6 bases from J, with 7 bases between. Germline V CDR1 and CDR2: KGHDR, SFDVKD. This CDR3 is CATSDPTSGELFF. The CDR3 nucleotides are TGTGCCACCAGTGATCCGACTTCCGGGGAGCTGTTTTTT.

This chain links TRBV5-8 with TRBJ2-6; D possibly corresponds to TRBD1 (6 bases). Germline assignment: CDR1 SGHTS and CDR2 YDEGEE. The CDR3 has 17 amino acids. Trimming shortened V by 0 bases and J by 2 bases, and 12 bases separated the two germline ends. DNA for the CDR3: TGTGCCAGCAGCTTGGTCCTGGGGGCGGCTGGGGCCAACGTCCTGACTTTC. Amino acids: CASSLVLGAAGANVLTF.

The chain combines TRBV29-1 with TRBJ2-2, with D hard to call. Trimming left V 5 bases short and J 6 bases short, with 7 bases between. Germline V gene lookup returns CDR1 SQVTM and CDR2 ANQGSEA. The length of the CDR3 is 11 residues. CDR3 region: CSVIEAGELFF. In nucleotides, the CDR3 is TGCAGCGTTATTGAAGCCGGGGAGCTGTTTTTT.

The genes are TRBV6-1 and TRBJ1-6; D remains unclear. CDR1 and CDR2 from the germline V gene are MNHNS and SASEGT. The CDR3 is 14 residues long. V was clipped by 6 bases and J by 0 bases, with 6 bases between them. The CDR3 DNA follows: TGTGCCAGCAGGACCGGCTCCTATAATTCACCCCTCCACTTT. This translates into CASRTGSYNSPLHF.

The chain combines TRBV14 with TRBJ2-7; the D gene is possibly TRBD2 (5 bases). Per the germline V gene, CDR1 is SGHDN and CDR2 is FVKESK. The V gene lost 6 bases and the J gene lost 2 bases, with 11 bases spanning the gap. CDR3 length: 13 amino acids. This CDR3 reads CASREEEPYEQYF. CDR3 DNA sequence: TGTGCCAGCAGGGAGGAGGAGCCCTACGAGCAGTACTTC. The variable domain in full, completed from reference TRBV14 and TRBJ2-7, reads EAGVTQFPSHSVIEKGQTVTLRCDPISGHDNLYWYRRVMGKEIKFLLHFVKESKQDESGMPNNRFLAERTGGTYSTLKVQPAELEDSGVYFCASREEEPYEQYFGPGTRLTVT.